The T cell receptor (beta chain) under discussion was sequenced for a study of shared clonotypes between healthy human individuals. Study-wide background: For every donor, three CD4 naive, three CD4 memory, two CD8 naive and one CD8 memory plates were used.

Findings of the study overall: Among donors, sharing of clonotypes was expected to be affected by sequencing depth. Approximately 4.6% of naive CD4 clonotypes were common to a handful of donors.

Of note for this clone: Its antigen is undetermined.

V gave up 4 bases and J gave up 0 bases; unmatched junction bases: 7. The germline V gene has CDR1 SGHAT and CDR2 FQNNGV. This CDR3 comprises 17 residues. Positive CCR7 selection of CD45RO-negative cells yielded the naive CD8 cells, and terminally differentiated effector memory CD45RA+ cells were excluded. The table came from immunoSEQ multiplex PCR; TCRdb's copy has only in-frame clones and leaves some out. The repertoire holds 2 million to 2.5 million clones, with just over 90% as singletons. Sequencing used naive CD8+ T cells from PBMCs. This chain links TRBV11-2 with TRBJ2-1; TRBD2 matches at 9 bases. This clonotype originated in a man aged 18 to 29 in good health. Some clones in this sample may be carry-over from other donors' samples. The CDR3 region has the DNA TGTGCCAGCAGCTATAGCGGGAGTGGATTCTCCTACAATGAGCAGTTCTTC. Translated, it gives CASSYSGSGFSYNEQFF.